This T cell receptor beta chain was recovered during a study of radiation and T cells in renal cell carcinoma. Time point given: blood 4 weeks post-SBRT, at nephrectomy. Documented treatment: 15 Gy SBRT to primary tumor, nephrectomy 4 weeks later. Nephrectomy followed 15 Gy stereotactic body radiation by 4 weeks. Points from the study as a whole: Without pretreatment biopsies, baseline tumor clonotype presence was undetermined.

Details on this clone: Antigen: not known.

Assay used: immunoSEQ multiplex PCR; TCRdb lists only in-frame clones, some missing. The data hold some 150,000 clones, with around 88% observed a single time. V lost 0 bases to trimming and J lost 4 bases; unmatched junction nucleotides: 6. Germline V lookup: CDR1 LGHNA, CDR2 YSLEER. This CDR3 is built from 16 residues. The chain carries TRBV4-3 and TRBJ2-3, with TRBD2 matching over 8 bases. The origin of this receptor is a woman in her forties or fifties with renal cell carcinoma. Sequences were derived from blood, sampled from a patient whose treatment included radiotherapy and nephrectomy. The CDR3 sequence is CASSQDVGLEADTQYF. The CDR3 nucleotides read TGCGCCAGCAGCCAAGATGTGGGACTAGAGGCAGATACGCAGTATTTT.